This TCR beta chain was retrieved from a study of graft-versus-host responses after intestinal transplantation. In the study overall: Transplant types were multivisceral, liver-intestinal, or isolated intestinal. Recipients uniformly received anti-thymocyte globulin induction, followed by tacrolimus and steroids for roughly 3 years.

Regarding the study as a whole: Present in recipient marrow, GvH clones included some that appeared first in ileum or blood. Clonal ratios of graft-versus-host to host-versus-graft in allografts were high for patients exhibiting graft-donor T cell macrochimerism.

Trimming stripped 2 bases from V and 1 base from J, with 7 bases between. Looked up from germline, CDR1 is SGHRS and CDR2 is YFSETQ. CDR3 length equals 13 residues. As concerns this clone: Its antigen is as yet unknown.

TCRdb's table, derived via immunoSEQ multiplex PCR, lists solely in-frame clones and lacks some. The table includes about 93,000 clones, about 93% detected once. The chain employs TRBV5-1 and TRBJ2-7; no reliable D call. This specimen consisted of unstimulated CD8+ T cells sorted from spleen or lymph node cells, obtained before intestinal transplant. The TCR sequence derives from a human donor who received an intestinal transplant. The CDR3 coding sequence is TGCGCCAGCAGCTTACTATCATCCTACGAGCAGTACTTC. This codes for CASSLLSSYEQYF.